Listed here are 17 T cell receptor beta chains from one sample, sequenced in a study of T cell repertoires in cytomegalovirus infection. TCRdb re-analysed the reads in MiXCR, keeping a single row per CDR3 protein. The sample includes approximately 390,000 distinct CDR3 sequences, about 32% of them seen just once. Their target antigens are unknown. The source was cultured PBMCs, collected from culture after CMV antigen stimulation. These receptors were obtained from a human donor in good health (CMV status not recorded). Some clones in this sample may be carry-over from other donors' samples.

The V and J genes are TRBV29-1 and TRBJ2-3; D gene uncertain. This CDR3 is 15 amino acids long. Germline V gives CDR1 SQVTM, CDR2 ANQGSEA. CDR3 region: CSAASRVLMGFTQYF. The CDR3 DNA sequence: TGCAGTGCGGCTAGTCGGGTCCTTATGGGGTTTACGCAGTATTTT.

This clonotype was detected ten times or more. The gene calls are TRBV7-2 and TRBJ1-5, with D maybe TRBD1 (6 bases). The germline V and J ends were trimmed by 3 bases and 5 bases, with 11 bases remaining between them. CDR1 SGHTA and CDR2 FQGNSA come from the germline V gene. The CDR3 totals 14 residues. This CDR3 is CASSFVAGDQPQHF. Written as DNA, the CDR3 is TGTGCCAGCAGCTTTGTTGCAGGGGATCAGCCCCAGCATTTT.

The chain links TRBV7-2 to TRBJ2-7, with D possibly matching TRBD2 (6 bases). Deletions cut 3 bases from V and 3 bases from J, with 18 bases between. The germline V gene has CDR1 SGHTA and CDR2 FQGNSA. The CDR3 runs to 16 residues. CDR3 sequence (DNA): TGTGCCAGCAGCTTCCTCGGGACTCGAACATTCTACGAGCAGTACTTC. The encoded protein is CASSFLGTRTFYEQYF. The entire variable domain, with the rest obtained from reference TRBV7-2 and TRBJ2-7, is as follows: GAGVSQSPSNKVTEKGKDVELRCDPISGHTALYWYRQSLGQGLEFLIYFQGNSAPDKSGLPSDRFSAERTGGSVSTLTIQRTQQEDSAVYLCASSFLGTRTFYEQYFGPGTRLTVT.

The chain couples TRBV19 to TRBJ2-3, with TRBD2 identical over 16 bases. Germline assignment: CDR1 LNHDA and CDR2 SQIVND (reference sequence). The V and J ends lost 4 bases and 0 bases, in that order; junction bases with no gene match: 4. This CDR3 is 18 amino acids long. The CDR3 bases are TGTGCCAGTAGTACGGGACTAGCGGGAGGGAGGAGCACAGATACGCAGTATTTT. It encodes CASSTGLAGGRSTDTQYF.

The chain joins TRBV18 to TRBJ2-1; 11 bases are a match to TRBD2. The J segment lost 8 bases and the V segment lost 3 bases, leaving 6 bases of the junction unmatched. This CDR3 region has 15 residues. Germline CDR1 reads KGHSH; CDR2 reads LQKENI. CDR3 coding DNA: TGTGCCAGCTCACCTCCGGGACTAGCGGTCCATGAGCAGTTCTTC. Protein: CASSPPGLAVHEQFF.

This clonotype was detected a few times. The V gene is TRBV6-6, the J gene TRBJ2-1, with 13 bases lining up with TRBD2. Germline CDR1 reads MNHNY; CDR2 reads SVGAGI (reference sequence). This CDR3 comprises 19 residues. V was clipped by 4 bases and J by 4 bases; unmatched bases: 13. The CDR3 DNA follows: TGTGCCAGCAGTTCCCTAGGACTAGCGGGGGACCGGGTTTACAATGAGCAGTTCTTC. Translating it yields CASSSLGLAGDRVYNEQFF.

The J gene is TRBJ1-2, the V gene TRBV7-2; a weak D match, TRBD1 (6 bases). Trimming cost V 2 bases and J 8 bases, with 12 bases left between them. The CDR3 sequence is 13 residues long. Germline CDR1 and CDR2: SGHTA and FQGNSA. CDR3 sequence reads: CASSLRDTGGYTF. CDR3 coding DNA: TGTGCCAGCAGCTTAAGGGACACCGGCGGCTACACCTTC.

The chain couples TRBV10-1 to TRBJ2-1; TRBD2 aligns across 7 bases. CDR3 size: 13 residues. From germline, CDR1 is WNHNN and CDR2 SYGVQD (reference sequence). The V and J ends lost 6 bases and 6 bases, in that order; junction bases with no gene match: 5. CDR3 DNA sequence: TGCGCCAGCAGCAGACTAGCAGGCAATGAGCAGTTCTTC. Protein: CASSRLAGNEQFF.

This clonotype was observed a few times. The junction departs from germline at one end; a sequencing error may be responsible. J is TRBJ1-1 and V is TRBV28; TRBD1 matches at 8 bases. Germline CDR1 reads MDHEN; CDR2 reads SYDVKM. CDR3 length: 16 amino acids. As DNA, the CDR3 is TGTGCCAGCAGGCCCGGACAGGGTCGAGCGAACGCTGAAGCTTTCTTT. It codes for CASRPGQGRANAEAFF.

CDR3 in DNA: TGTGCCAGCAGCTTCTTTACAGGGGTTGCTAATGAAAAACTGTTTTTT. This sequence encodes CASSFFTGVANEKLFF. The chain recombines TRBV7-8 with TRBJ1-4; 7 bases agree with TRBD1. J gave up 3 bases and V 3 bases, and 7 bases lay outside the gene matches. CDR3 length: 16 residues. In germline, CDR1 is SGHVS, CDR2 FQNEAQ.

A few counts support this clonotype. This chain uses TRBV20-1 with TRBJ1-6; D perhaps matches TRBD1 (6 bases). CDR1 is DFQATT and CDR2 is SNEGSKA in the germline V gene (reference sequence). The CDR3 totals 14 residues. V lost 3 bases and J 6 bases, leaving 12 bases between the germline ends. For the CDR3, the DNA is TGCAGTGCTAGGACAGGAGCCTCTAATTCACCCCTCCACTTT. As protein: CSARTGASNSPLHF.

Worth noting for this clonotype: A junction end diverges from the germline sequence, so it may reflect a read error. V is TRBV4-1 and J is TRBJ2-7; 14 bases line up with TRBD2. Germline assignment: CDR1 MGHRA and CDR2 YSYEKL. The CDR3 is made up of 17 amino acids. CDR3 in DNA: TGTGCCAGCAGCCAAGCGGGACTAGCGGGAGTAAAAGACGAGCAGTACTTC. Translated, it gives CASSQAGLAGVKDEQYF.

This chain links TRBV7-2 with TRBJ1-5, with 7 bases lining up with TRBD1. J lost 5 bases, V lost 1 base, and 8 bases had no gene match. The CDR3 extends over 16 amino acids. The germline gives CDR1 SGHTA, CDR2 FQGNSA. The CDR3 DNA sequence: TGTGCCAGCAGCTTAGATTCCAGGGGGTACTATCAGCCCCAGCATTTT. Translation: CASSLDSRGYYQPQHF.

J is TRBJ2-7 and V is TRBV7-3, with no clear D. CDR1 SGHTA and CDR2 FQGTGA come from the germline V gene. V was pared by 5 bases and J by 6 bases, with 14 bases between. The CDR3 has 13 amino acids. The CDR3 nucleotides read TGTGCCAGCAGCCTTCTTCCGGAGTCCGAGCAGTACTTC. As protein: CASSLLPESEQYF.

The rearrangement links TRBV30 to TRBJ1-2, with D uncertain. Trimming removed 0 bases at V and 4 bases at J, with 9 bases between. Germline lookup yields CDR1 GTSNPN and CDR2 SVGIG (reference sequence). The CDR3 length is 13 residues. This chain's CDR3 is CAWSVGLSYGYTF. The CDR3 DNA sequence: TGTGCCTGGAGTGTAGGTCTTAGCTATGGCTACACCTTC.

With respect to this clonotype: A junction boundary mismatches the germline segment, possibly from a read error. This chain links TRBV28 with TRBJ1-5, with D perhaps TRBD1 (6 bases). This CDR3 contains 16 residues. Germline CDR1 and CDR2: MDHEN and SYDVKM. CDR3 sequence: CASISHRALGNQPQHF. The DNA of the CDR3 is TGTGCAAGCATTTCCCACAGGGCTCTGGGCAATCAGCCCCAGCATTTT.

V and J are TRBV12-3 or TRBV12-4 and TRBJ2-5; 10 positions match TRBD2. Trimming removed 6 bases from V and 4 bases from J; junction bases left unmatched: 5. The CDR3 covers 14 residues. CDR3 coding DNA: TGTGCCAGCAGCCAACTAGCGGGGAGAGAGACCCAGTACTTC. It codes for CASSQLAGRETQYF.